These 17 T cell receptor beta chains were sequenced from one sample in a study of blood T cell repertoires in COVID-19. Sequencing was performed with immunoSEQ multiplex PCR; in TCRdb, only in-frame clones are kept and a portion is missing. This sample carries 50,000 to 85,000 clones, about four fifths of them seen once, and the ten largest clones take more than 9.5%. Material: peripheral blood. Receptors were obtained from a human donor in a cohort sampled during active COVID-19.

The CDR3, as DNA: TGCGCCAGCAGCTTGGCCGACCAGGGGGGCTATGGCTACACCTTC. Amino acid sequence: CASSLADQGGYGYTF. The chain links TRBV5-1 to TRBJ1-2; 7 bases align to TRBD1. Trimming at V came to 0 bases and at J to 4 bases, leaving 6 bases not matched to a gene. CDR3 length: 15 amino acids. The germline V gene has CDR1 SGHRS and CDR2 YFSETQ.

V is TRBV6-5 and J is TRBJ1-3; perhaps TRBD1 as D (5 bases). Germline V lookup: CDR1 MNHEY, CDR2 SVGAGI. CDR3 length: 16 amino acids. Trimming shortened V by 2 bases and J by 0 bases, and 11 bases separated the two germline ends. The CDR3, as DNA: TGTGCCAGCAGTTACCGACAGCCGTACTCTGGAAACACCATATATTTT. Encoded protein: CASSYRQPYSGNTIYF.

This chain links TRBV7-2 with TRBJ2-7, with TRBD2 identical over 9 bases. V gave up 7 bases and J gave up 6 bases; unmatched junction bases: 13. This CDR3 region has 15 residues. The germline V gene encodes CDR1 SGHTA and CDR2 FQGNSA. The CDR3 DNA reads TGTGCCAGCACCTCATTCCAGACTAGCGGCGTCGAGCAGTACTTC. Translated, it gives CASTSFQTSGVEQYF.

The rearrangement joins TRBV11-2 to TRBJ1-1; TRBD1 aligns across 7 bases. The CDR3 runs to 15 residues. Germline V lookup: CDR1 SGHAT, CDR2 FQNNGV. V shed 5 bases, J shed 6 bases, and the junction held 12 bases outside the gene matches. In DNA, the CDR3 is TGTGCCAGCAGCCAAGACGGCAGGGGGGAATCTGAAGCTTTCTTT. Protein product: CASSQDGRGESEAFF.

The chain links TRBV28 to TRBJ1-5, with D unclear. The CDR3 consists of 17 residues. CDR1 MDHEN and CDR2 SYDVKM come from the germline V gene. Trimming pared 2 bases from V and 0 bases from J, leaving 14 bases between. The chain's CDR3 is CASSLRGRGYSNQPQHF. The CDR3 DNA reads as TGTGCCAGCAGTTTACGCGGCCGGGGTTATAGCAATCAGCCCCAGCATTTT.

V usage is TRBV7-2 and J usage is TRBJ1-2; a possible D gene is TRBD1 (5 bases). Trimming removed 4 bases at V and 8 bases at J, with 20 bases between. Germline CDR1 and CDR2: SGHTA and FQGNSA. This CDR3 is built from 15 residues. The CDR3 nucleotides are TGTGCCAGCAGCTCAGGCGGGGCCCGGCGGAGAGGCTACACCTTC. It specifies CASSSGGARRRGYTF.

This rearrangement joins TRBV2 to TRBJ2-5; a possible D gene is TRBD2 (5 bases). There are 15 residues in the CDR3. The V and J ends lost 7 bases and 4 bases respectively, with 19 bases between them. Germline CDR1 and CDR2: SNHLY and FYNNEI. The CDR3 DNA is TGTGCCAGCACCGAACAGCGATTTCGGGGAGAGACCCAGTACTTC. Residues: CASTEQRFRGETQYF.

J is TRBJ1-6 and V is TRBV7-9; a possible D gene is TRBD1 (6 bases). The ends were cut back, 5 bases at V and 3 bases at J, with 23 bases in the middle. Germline CDR1 is SEHNR and CDR2 is FQNEAQ (reference sequence). The CDR3 extends over 19 amino acids. The CDR3 nucleotides are TGTGCCAGCAGCAAAGTTCGGGGGGGCAGATCGGGCTATAATTCACCCCTCCACTTT. Amino acid sequence: CASSKVRGGRSGYNSPLHF.

This sequence joins TRBV4-2 and TRBJ2-2, with 10 bases matching TRBD2. CDR3 size: 19 residues. Germline lookup yields CDR1 LGHNA and CDR2 YNFKEQ. The trim removed 1 base at V and 2 bases at J, leaving 10 bases unmatched. The CDR3 coding sequence is TGTGCCAGCAGCCAAGGGGCCCCAGCGGGAGGGCCCAACACCGGGGAGCTGTTTTTT. Protein product: CASSQGAPAGGPNTGELFF.

The J gene is TRBJ2-7, the V gene TRBV18; a possible D gene is TRBD1 (5 bases). This CDR3 contains 13 residues. Germline V gene data show CDR1 as KGHSH and CDR2 as LQKENI. V was trimmed by 2 bases and J by 6 bases, leaving 11 bases between them. The chain's CDR3 is CASSPGRAAEQYF. In nucleotides, the CDR3 is TGTGCCAGCTCACCAGGCAGGGCGGCCGAGCAGTACTTC.

The chain couples TRBV7-2 to TRBJ2-3; 12 bases are a match to TRBD2. This CDR3 has 14 amino acids. J lost 5 bases, V lost 5 bases, and 2 bases had no gene match. Per the germline V gene, CDR1 is SGHTA and CDR2 is FQGNSA. CDR3: CASSAGLAGDTQYF. The CDR3 DNA sequence: TGTGCCAGCAGCGCGGGACTAGCGGGAGATACGCAGTATTTT.

The chain joins TRBV9 to TRBJ2-7; D is perhaps TRBD1 (5 bases). This CDR3 is 14 amino acids long. Germline assignment: CDR1 SGDLS and CDR2 YYNGEE. V was cut by 3 bases and J by 2 bases, with 12 bases left in between. DNA of the CDR3: TGTGCCAGCAGCGAACAACAGGACCCCTACGAGCAGTACTTC. Its translation: CASSEQQDPYEQYF.

The V call is TRBV7-2, the J call TRBJ2-1; TRBD1 might be the D (6 bases). The CDR3 extends over 12 amino acids. The germline V gene has CDR1 SGHTA and CDR2 FQGNSA. V shed 3 bases and J shed 8 bases, with 8 bases lying between them. The CDR3 loop reads CASSFRGHEQFF. The DNA of the CDR3 is TGTGCCAGCAGCTTCAGGGGCCATGAGCAGTTCTTC.

The chain uses TRBV7-2 and TRBJ1-1; 8 bases line up with TRBD1. The CDR3 covers 15 residues. Per the germline V gene, CDR1 is SGHTA and CDR2 is FQGNSA. The ends lost 3 bases at V and 4 bases at J; junction bases unmatched: 7. In DNA, the CDR3 is TGTGCCAGCAGCTTCCCGGACAGGGCGGCCACTGAAGCTTTCTTT. It translates to CASSFPDRAATEAFF.

The gene calls are TRBV5-1 and TRBJ1-2; the match to TRBD1 covers 7 bases. This CDR3 contains 14 residues. Unmatched junction bases numbered 10, after V lost 4 bases and J lost 7 bases. Germline V gene lookup returns CDR1 SGHRS and CDR2 YFSETQ. CDR3 loop: CASSPDRAQVGYTF. The DNA for the CDR3 is TGCGCCAGCAGCCCCGACAGGGCGCAGGTTGGCTACACCTTC.

The rearrangement joins TRBV7-9 to TRBJ2-7; tentatively, D is TRBD2 (5 bases). This CDR3 is built from 16 residues. Trimming took 1 base from V and 5 from J, leaving 18 bases between them. Germline V gene data show CDR1 as SEHNR and CDR2 as FQNEAQ (reference sequence). CDR3 DNA: TGTGCCAGCAGCTTAGAGAGGACGGGGTTCGGCAACGAGCAGTACTTC. Protein: CASSLERTGFGNEQYF.

The V and J genes are TRBV11-1 and TRBJ2-6; TRBD1 agrees at 9 bases. Germline values: CDR1 SGHAT, CDR2 FQDESV (reference sequence). J gave up 3 bases and V 5 bases, and 2 bases lay outside the gene matches. This CDR3 spans 15 amino acids. The CDR3 loop is CASSTDRGGANVLTF. CDR3 bases: TGTGCCAGCAGCACGGACAGGGGTGGGGCCAACGTCCTGACTTTC. The variable domain in full, with the rest retrieved from reference TRBV11-1 and TRBJ2-6, is EAEVAQSPRYKITEKSQAVAFWCDPISGHATLYWYRQILGQGPELLVQFQDESVVDDSQLPKDRFSAERLKGVDSTLKIQPAELGDSAMYLCASSTDRGGANVLTFGAGSRLTVL.